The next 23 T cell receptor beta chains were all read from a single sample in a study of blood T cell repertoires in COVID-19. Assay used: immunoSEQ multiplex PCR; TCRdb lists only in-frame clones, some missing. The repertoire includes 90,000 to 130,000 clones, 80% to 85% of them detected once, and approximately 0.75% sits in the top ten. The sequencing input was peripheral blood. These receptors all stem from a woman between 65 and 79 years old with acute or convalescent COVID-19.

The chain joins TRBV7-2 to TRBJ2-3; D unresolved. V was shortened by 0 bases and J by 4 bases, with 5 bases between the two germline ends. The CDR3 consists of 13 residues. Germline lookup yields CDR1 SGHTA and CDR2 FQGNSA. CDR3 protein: CASSLAPSDTQYF. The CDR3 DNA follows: TGTGCCAGCAGCTTAGCCCCCTCAGATACGCAGTATTTT. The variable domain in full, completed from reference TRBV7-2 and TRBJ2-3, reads GAGVSQSPSNKVTEKGKDVELRCDPISGHTALYWYRQSLGQGLEFLIYFQGNSAPDKSGLPSDRFSAERTGGSVSTLTIQRTQQEDSAVYLCASSLAPSDTQYFGPGTRLTVL.

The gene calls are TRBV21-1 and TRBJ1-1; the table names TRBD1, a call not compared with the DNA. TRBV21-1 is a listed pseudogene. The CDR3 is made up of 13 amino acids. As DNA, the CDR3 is TGTGCCAGCGGACAGGGGAGGGTAACTGAAGCTTTCTTT. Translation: CASGQGRVTEAFF.

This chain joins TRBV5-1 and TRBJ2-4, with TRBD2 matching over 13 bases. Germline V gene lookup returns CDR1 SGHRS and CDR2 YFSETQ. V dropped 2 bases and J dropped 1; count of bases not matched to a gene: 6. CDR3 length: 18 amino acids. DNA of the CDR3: TGCGCCAGCAGCTTACTAGCGGGAGGGCCGGGGGCCAAAAACATTCAGTACTTC. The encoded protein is CASSLLAGGPGAKNIQYF.

The CDR3 nucleotides read TGTGCCACCAGTGATTTGGAGTCGCAGTATTTT. It yields the protein CATSDLESQYF. J is TRBJ2-3 and V is TRBV24-1, with D hard to call. CDR1 and CDR2 from the germline V gene are KGHDR and SFDVKD. The germline V and J ends were trimmed by 0 bases and 10 bases, with 4 bases remaining between them. This CDR3 is built from 11 residues.

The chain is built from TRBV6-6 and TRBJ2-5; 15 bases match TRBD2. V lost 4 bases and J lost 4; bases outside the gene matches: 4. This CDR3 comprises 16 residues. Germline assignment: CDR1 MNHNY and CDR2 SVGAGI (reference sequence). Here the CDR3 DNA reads TGTGCCAGCAGTTTACCGGGACTAGCGGGGGGAGAGACCCAGTACTTC. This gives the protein CASSLPGLAGGETQYF.

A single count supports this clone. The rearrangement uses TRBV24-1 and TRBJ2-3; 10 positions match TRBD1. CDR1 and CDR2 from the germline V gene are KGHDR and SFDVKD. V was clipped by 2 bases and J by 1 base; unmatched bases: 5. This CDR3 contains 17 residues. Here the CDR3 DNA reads TGTGCCACCAGTGATTGGGGCGGGACAGGGGGCACAGATACGCAGTATTTT. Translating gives CATSDWGGTGGTDTQYF.

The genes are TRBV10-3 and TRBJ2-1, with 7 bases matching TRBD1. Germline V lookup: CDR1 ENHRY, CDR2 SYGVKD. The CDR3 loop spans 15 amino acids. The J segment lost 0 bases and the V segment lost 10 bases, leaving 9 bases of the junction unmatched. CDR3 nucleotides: TGTGCCACCCTTATGACAGGGAGCTCCTACAATGAGCAGTTCTTC. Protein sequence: CATLMTGSSYNEQFF.

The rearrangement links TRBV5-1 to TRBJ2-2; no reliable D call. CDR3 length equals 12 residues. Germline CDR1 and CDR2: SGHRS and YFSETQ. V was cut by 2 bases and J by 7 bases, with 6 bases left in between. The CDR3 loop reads CASSFPGGELFF. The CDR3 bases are TGCGCCAGCAGCTTCCCAGGCGGGGAGCTGTTTTTT.

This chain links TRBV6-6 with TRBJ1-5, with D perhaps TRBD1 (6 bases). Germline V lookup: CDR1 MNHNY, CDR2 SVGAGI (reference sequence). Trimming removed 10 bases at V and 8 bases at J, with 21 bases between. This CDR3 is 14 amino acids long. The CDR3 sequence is CATRSSTGLEPQHF. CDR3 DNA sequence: TGTGCCACCAGATCGAGTACAGGGCTCGAGCCCCAGCATTTT.

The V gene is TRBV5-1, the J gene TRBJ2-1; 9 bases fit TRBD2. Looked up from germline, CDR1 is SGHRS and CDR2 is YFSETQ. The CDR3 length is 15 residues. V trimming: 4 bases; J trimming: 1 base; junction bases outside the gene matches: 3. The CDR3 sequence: CASSTSGGSYNEQFF. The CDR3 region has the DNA TGCGCCAGCAGCACCAGCGGGGGGTCCTACAATGAGCAGTTCTTC.

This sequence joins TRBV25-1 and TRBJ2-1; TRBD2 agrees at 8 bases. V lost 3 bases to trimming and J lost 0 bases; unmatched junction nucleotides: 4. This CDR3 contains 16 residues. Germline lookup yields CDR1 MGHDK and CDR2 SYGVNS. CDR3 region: CASSEVGGGSYNEQFF. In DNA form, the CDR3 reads TGTGCCAGCAGTGAGGTCGGGGGGGGCTCCTACAATGAGCAGTTCTTC.

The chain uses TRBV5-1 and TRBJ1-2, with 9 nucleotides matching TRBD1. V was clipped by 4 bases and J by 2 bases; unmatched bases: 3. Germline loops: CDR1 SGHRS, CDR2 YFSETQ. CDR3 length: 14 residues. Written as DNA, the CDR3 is TGCGCCAGCAGCCCCGGGACAGGGAACTATGGCTACACCTTC. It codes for CASSPGTGNYGYTF.

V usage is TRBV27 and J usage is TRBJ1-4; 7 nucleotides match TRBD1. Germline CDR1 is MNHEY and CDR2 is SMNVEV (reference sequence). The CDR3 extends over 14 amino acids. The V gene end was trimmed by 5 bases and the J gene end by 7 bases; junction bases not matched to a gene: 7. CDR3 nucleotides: TGTGCCAGCAGTCCGACAGGGTGGGGTGAAAAACTGTTTTTT. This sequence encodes CASSPTGWGEKLFF.

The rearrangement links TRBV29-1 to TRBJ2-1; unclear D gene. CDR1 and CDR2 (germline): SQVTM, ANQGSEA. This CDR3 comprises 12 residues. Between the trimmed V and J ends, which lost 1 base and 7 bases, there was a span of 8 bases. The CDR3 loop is CSVEGYLNEQFF. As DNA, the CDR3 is TGCAGCGTTGAAGGCTACCTTAATGAGCAGTTCTTC.

CDR3 protein: CASSIQGAGKNIQYF. The CDR3 nucleotides read TGTGCCAGTAGTATTCAAGGGGCTGGCAAAAACATTCAGTACTTC. The chain uses TRBV19 and TRBJ2-4; D perhaps matches TRBD1 (5 bases). Germline values: CDR1 LNHDA, CDR2 SQIVND (reference sequence). The V end lost 3 bases, the J end lost 3 bases, and 12 bases lay between the germline ends. The CDR3 contains 15 residues.

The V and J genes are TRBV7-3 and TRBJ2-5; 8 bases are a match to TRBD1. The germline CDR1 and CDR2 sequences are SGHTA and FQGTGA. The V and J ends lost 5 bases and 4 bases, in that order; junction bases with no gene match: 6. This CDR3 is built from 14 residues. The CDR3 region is CASSTTGVSETQYF. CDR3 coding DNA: TGTGCCAGCAGCACGACAGGGGTCTCAGAGACCCAGTACTTC.

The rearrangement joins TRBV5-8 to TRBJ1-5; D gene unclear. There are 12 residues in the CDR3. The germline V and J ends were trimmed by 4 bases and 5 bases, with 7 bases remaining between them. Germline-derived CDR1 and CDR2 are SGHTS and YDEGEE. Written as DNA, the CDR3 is TGTGCCAGCAGCAGAGCGGATCAGCCCCAGCATTTT. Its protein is CASSRADQPQHF.

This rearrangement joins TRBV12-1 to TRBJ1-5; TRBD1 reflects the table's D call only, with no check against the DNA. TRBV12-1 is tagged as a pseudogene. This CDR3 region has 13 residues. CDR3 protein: CASSSTGNQPQHF. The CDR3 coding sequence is TGTGCCAGCAGCTCGACAGGGAATCAGCCCCAGCATTTT.

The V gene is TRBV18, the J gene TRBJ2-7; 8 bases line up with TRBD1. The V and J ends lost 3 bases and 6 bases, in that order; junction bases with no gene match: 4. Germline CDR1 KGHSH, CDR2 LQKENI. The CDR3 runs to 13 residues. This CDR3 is CASSPTGQGEQYF. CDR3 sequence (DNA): TGTGCCAGCTCACCTACCGGACAGGGCGAGCAGTACTTC.

This CDR3 is CASRRTLGANVLTF. DNA for the CDR3: TGTGCCAGCAGACGGACACTTGGGGCCAACGTCCTGACTTTC. The chain combines TRBV6-5 with TRBJ2-6; a possible D gene is TRBD1 (5 bases). The V and J ends lost 6 bases and 3 bases respectively, with 9 bases between them. Germline V gene lookup returns CDR1 MNHEY and CDR2 SVGAGI. The CDR3 runs 14 residues.

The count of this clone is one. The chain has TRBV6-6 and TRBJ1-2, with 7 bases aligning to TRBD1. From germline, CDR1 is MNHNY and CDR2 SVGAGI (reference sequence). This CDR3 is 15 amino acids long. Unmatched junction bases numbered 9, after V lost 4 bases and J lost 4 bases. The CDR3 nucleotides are TGTGCCAGCAGTTCAGGGACAGCCCTCCTCTATGGCTACACCTTC. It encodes CASSSGTALLYGYTF.

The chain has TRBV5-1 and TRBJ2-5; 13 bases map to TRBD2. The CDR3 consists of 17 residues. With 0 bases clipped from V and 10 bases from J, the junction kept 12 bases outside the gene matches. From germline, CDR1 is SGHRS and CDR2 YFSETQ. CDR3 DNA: TGCGCCAGCAGCTTGGGACTAGCGGGGGGACCCAACTGGATCCAGTACTTC. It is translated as CASSLGLAGGPNWIQYF.

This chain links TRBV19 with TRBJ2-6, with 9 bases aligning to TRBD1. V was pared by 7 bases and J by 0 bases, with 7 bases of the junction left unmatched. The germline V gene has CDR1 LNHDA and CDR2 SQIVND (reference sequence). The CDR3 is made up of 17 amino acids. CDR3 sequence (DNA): TGTGCCAGTACCAAAAGACAGGGGGACTCTGGGGCCAACGTCCTGACTTTC. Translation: CASTKRQGDSGANVLTF.